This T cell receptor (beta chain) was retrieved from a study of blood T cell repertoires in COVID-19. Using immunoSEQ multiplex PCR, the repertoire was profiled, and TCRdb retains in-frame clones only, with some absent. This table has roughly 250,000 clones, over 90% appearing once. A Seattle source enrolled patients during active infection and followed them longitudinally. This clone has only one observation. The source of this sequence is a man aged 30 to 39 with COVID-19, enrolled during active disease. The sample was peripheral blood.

CDR3 DNA: TGTGCCAGCAGCGTAAGGACTAGCGGGGGGACCCAGTACTTC. This codes for CASSVRTSGGTQYF. The chain couples TRBV9 to TRBJ2-5; 13 bases are shared with TRBD2. Germline V gene sequence: CDR1 SGDLS, CDR2 YYNGEE. Germline trimming cut 1 base from V and 7 bases from J; bases unmatched to any gene: 1. The CDR3 has 14 amino acids. The variable domain in full, completed from reference TRBV9 and TRBJ2-5, reads DSGVTQTPKHLITATGQRVTLRCSPRSGDLSVYWYQQSLDQGLQFLIQYYNGEERAKGNILERFSAQQFPDLHSELNLSSLELGDSALYFCASSVRTSGGTQYFGPGTRLLVL.